This TCR beta chain was sequenced during a study of long-term antiretroviral therapy in people with HIV. The CDR3 runs to 15 residues. The trim removed 5 bases at V and 5 bases at J, leaving 10 bases unmatched. The V gene's germline CDR1 is MNHEY and CDR2 SMNVEV (reference sequence). Samples were assayed with immunoSEQ v3.0 at survey level. Per-sample targets for sequencing were about 40,000-50,000 T-cell genomes. TCRdb keeps only in-frame clones here, not all; method: immunoSEQ multiplex PCR. The data contain just over 15,000 clones, about 80% of them singletons. On this clone itself: Its antigen is not identified.

Study-wide results and limits: Transplant-donor-level diversity was not reached after ART, though diversity increased.

The source is a man aged 35 to 55 with HIV. The sequenced sample was unsorted PBMCs, obtained just before starting antiretroviral therapy. This rearrangement joins TRBV27 to TRBJ2-5; 8 bases are a match to TRBD2. CDR3 residues: CASSPGTRRGETQYF. In DNA, the CDR3 is TGTGCCAGCAGTCCCGGGACTAGGAGGGGGGAGACCCAGTACTTC.